What follows are 22 T cell receptor beta chains derived from one specimen sequenced in a study of control samples from healthy donors and cancer patients. Sequenced by immunoSEQ multiplex PCR; TCRdb stores in-frame clones only, minus some. The table records some 120,000 clones, more than 80% of them present only once. Specimen: PBMCs. Every receptor here comes from a woman aged 45-59 years with colorectal cancer.

This chain joins TRBV14 and TRBJ1-2; D is uncertain. Germline-derived CDR1 and CDR2 are SGHDN and FVKESK. This CDR3 spans 15 amino acids. V was cut by 4 bases and J by 0 bases, with 12 bases left in between. DNA for the CDR3: TGTGCCAGCAGCCCTTCGCAGGCCGCTAACTATGGCTACACCTTC. Translated, it gives CASSPSQAANYGYTF.

The chain employs TRBV21-1 and TRBJ1-3; the table's D call, TRBD1, was not checked against the DNA. TRBV21-1 is an annotated pseudogene. This CDR3 has 15 amino acids. The CDR3 sequence is CASKIVGLCGNTIYF. CDR3 sequence (DNA): TGTGCCAGCAAGATCGTGGGGCTCTGTGGAAACACCATATATTTT.

The chain has TRBV5-1 and TRBJ2-3, with 7 bases that match TRBD2. The CDR3 runs to 17 residues. J was trimmed by 4 bases and V by 4 bases; bases with no gene match: 15. The germline V gene encodes CDR1 SGHRS and CDR2 YFSETQ. CDR3 sequence: CASSHPPGGRESDTQYF. The CDR3 nucleotides read TGCGCCAGCAGCCACCCTCCGGGAGGAAGGGAGTCAGATACGCAGTATTTT.

The chain has TRBV7-3 and TRBJ1-1; possibly TRBD1 for D (5 bases). The CDR3 runs to 15 residues. Trimming took 1 base from V and 4 from J, leaving 13 bases between them. Germline V CDR1 and CDR2: SGHTA, FQGTGA. In nucleotides, the CDR3 is TGTGCCAGCAGCTTAAGGCCGAGGGACGTCACTGAAGCTTTCTTT. This translates into CASSLRPRDVTEAFF.

This clone was detected once. The CDR3 sequence: CASSLVVDRGRRYSNQPQHF. DNA for the CDR3: TGTGCCAGCAGCTTAGTCGTTGACAGGGGCCGCCGATATAGCAATCAGCCCCAGCATTTT. The gene calls are TRBV7-3 and TRBJ1-5; 8 nucleotides align to TRBD1. V shed 2 bases, J shed 0 bases, and the junction held 15 bases outside the gene matches. Germline V gene data show CDR1 as SGHTA and CDR2 as FQGTGA. The CDR3 totals 20 residues.

This chain links TRBV7-9 with TRBJ2-7, with D perhaps TRBD1 (6 bases). V was clipped by 5 bases and J by 3 bases, with 17 bases between them. Germline CDR1 is SEHNR and CDR2 is FQNEAQ (reference sequence). CDR3 size: 15 residues. The CDR3 bases are TGTGCCAGCAGCCCTTCGAAGGGACAAAACTACGAGCAGTACTTC. As protein: CASSPSKGQNYEQYF.

This clone was observed once. The chain recombines TRBV2 with TRBJ2-4; D not certain. Trimming stripped 0 bases from V and 15 bases from J, with 12 bases between. The CDR3 spans 12 residues. Per the germline V gene, CDR1 is SNHLY and CDR2 is FYNNEI. The CDR3 loop is CASSEAWPSPYF. The DNA of the CDR3 is TGTGCCAGCAGTGAAGCGTGGCCGTCCCCGTACTTC.

The chain combines TRBV5-1 with TRBJ2-1; D unclear. Trimming removed 6 bases from V and 2 bases from J, with 12 bases in between. This CDR3 has 14 amino acids. Germline CDR1 and CDR2: SGHRS and YFSETQ. CDR3 in amino acids: CASNPAPPYNEQFF. The DNA for the CDR3 is TGCGCCAGCAACCCAGCGCCTCCCTACAATGAGCAGTTCTTC.

V is TRBV5-8 and J is TRBJ2-7, with a possible D match to TRBD2 (5 bases). The germline V and J ends were trimmed by 4 bases and 3 bases, with 11 bases remaining between them. The germline V gene encodes CDR1 SGHTS and CDR2 YDEGEE. This CDR3 region has 13 residues. For the CDR3, the DNA is TGTGCCAGCAGCACAACGGACTTCTACGAGCAGTACTTC. This gives the protein CASSTTDFYEQYF. The whole variable domain, filled in from reference TRBV5-8 and TRBJ2-7, reads EAGVTQSPTHLIKTRGQQATLRCSPISGHTSVYWYQQALGLGLQFLLWYDEGEERNRGNFPPRFSGRQFPNYSSELNVNALELEDSALYLCASSTTDFYEQYFGPGTRLTVT.

The chain uses TRBV27 and TRBJ1-2; D is possibly TRBD1 (6 bases). V lost 4 bases, J lost 8 bases, and 11 bases lay in between. CDR3 length: 12 amino acids. Germline values: CDR1 MNHEY, CDR2 SMNVEV (reference sequence). CDR3 sequence reads: CASSSNRDGYTF. CDR3 DNA sequence: TGTGCCAGCAGTTCCAACAGGGACGGCTACACCTTC.

This clone showed up just once. The chain recombines TRBV7-2 with TRBJ1-1; D is ambiguous. V lost 5 bases and J 1 base, leaving 11 bases between the germline ends. Per the germline V gene, CDR1 is SGHTA and CDR2 is FQGNSA. CDR3 size: 14 residues. This chain's CDR3 is CASSPLRSNTEAFF. CDR3 nucleotides: TGTGCCAGCAGCCCCCTCAGGTCGAACACTGAAGCTTTCTTT.

The rearrangement links TRBV19 to TRBJ1-2; possible D gene TRBD1, 5 bases. The V end was cut by 6 bases, the J end by 6 bases, with 8 bases between. The CDR3 length is 11 residues. Germline CDR1 reads LNHDA; CDR2 reads SQIVND (reference sequence). CDR3 DNA: TGTGCCAGTAGGGGGACGGATGGCTACACCTTC. Its translation: CASRGTDGYTF. The variable domain in full, with the rest retrieved from reference TRBV19 and TRBJ1-2, is DGGITQSPKYLFRKEGQNVTLSCEQNLNHDAMYWYRQDPGQGLRLIYYSQIVNDFQKGDIAEGYSVSREKKESFPLTVTSAQKNPTAFYLCASRGTDGYTFGSGTRLTVV.

The rearrangement links TRBV27 to TRBJ1-1; D uncertain. CDR1 and CDR2 (germline): MNHEY, SMNVEV (reference sequence). With 5 bases removed from V and 4 bases from J, the gap between germline ends came to 17 bases. The CDR3 is made up of 15 amino acids. The CDR3 sequence is CASSPRRAVSTEAFF. Here the CDR3 DNA reads TGTGCCAGCAGTCCACGGAGGGCGGTTAGCACTGAAGCTTTCTTT.

V is TRBV19 and J is TRBJ2-2, with D possibly matching TRBD1 (6 bases). This CDR3 comprises 15 residues. Germline V CDR1 and CDR2: LNHDA, SQIVND (reference sequence). V was pared by 4 bases and J by 4 bases, with 13 bases between. The CDR3 bases are TGTGCCAGTAGTACCTCCAACAGGGTCACCGGGGAGCTGTTTTTT. Translating gives CASSTSNRVTGELFF.

V is TRBV27 and J is TRBJ1-1; TRBD1 agrees at 10 bases. CDR3 length: 19 amino acids. Germline CDR1 is MNHEY and CDR2 is SMNVEV (reference sequence). The J segment lost 0 bases and the V segment lost 3 bases, leaving 13 bases of the junction unmatched. CDR3 in DNA: TGTGCCAGCAGTTTCACCTACGGGACAGGGGTTTGGTTGAACACTGAAGCTTTCTTT. Amino acid sequence: CASSFTYGTGVWLNTEAFF.

CDR3 sequence: CASSPPNYSYNEQFF. CDR3 nucleotide sequence: TGTGCCAGTAGTCCCCCGAACTACTCCTACAATGAGCAGTTCTTC. V usage is TRBV11-2 and J usage is TRBJ2-1; no reliable D call. Trimming removed 9 bases at V and 0 bases at J, with 15 bases between. Per germline, CDR1 SGHAT and CDR2 FQNNGV. The CDR3 totals 15 residues.

The chain links TRBV9 to TRBJ2-2, with TRBD2 identical over 10 bases. The CDR3 covers 16 residues. Germline CDR1 is SGDLS and CDR2 is YYNGEE. With V trimmed by 4 bases and J by 3 bases, 6 bases remained unmatched. The CDR3 sequence: CASSFIGTSDTGELFF. DNA for the CDR3: TGTGCCAGCAGCTTCATCGGGACTAGCGACACCGGGGAGCTGTTTTTT.

The chain recombines TRBV5-8 with TRBJ1-1; D gene ambiguous. Looked up from germline, CDR1 is SGHTS and CDR2 is YDEGEE. With 0 bases removed from V and 4 bases from J, the gap between germline ends came to 19 bases. The CDR3 consists of 17 residues. The CDR3 bases are TGTGCCAGCAGCTTGGAGAGGGTATCGTTTTTTCCCACTGAAGCTTTCTTT. Its protein is CASSLERVSFFPTEAFF.

The chain is built from TRBV6-2 or TRBV6-3 and TRBJ2-3; D is ambiguous. The CDR3 is 13 amino acids. The germline V gene has CDR1 MNHEY and CDR2 SVGEGT. The V gene lost 3 bases and the J gene lost 2 bases, with 6 bases spanning the gap. The CDR3 nucleotides are TGTGCCAGCAGTTATCCCGACACAGATACGCAGTATTTT. Its translation: CASSYPDTDTQYF.

This chain links TRBV10-3 with TRBJ2-2, with D tentatively TRBD1 (6 bases). This CDR3 is built from 16 residues. Germline CDR1 reads ENHRY; CDR2 reads SYGVKD. Trimming removed 8 bases at V and 0 bases at J, with 16 bases between. The CDR3 DNA reads as TGTGCCATCCGGGTGGGGGCGGGTACGAACACCGGGGAGCTGTTTTTT. Its protein is CAIRVGAGTNTGELFF.

V is TRBV28 and J is TRBJ2-7, with 7 bases matching TRBD1. Trimming at V came to 1 base and at J to 3 bases, leaving 3 bases not matched to a gene. Germline loops: CDR1 MDHEN, CDR2 SYDVKM. This CDR3 spans 14 amino acids. The CDR3 reads CASSLLGDSYEQYF. The CDR3 DNA reads as TGTGCCAGCAGTTTATTAGGGGACAGCTACGAGCAGTACTTC.

J is TRBJ2-5 and V is TRBV11-3; D perhaps matches TRBD1 (6 bases). Trimming shortened V by 5 bases and J by 5 bases, and 15 bases separated the two germline ends. The CDR3 runs to 14 residues. Germline lookup yields CDR1 SGHNT and CDR2 YENEEA. CDR3 coding DNA: TGTGCCAGCAGCACCGCACAGGGATCGGAGACCCAGTACTTC. It translates to CASSTAQGSETQYF.